This T cell receptor (beta chain) is drawn from a study of T cells in narcolepsy. CDR1 and CDR2 from the germline V gene are MNHNS and SASEGT. Germline trimming cut 4 bases from V and 5 bases from J; bases unmatched to any gene: 8. The CDR3 sequence is 16 residues long. TCRdb's copy holds only in-frame clones and misses some; the assay was immunoSEQ multiplex PCR. The profile covers approximately 26,000 clones, with roughly four fifths appearing a single time and 0.9% to 1.2% taken by the ten largest. Notes on the study in general: HCRT-specific and TRIB2-specific autoreactive clonotypes appeared among same-patient CSF and blood CD4+ clonotypes. No autoreactive T cell clone sequences appeared in some memory CD4+ repertoires.

Remarks on this clone: The antigen remains unidentified.

This sequence originates from a human donor in good health. The rearrangement joins TRBV6-1 to TRBJ1-6, with 7 bases that match TRBD1. The specimen was memory (CD45RA-) CD4+ T cells from blood. CDR3 residues: CASSGWGGGHNSPLHF. In DNA, the CDR3 is TGTGCCAGCAGTGGATGGGGAGGGGGCCATAATTCACCCCTCCACTTT.